These T cell receptor beta chains were read from a single sample in a study of OX40 agonist ivuxolimab in advanced cancers. The protocol was immunoSEQ multiplex PCR, while the TCRdb copy is restricted to in-frame clones and leaves out a portion. The data hold tens of thousands of clones, with more than 85% observed a single time. The source was CD4+ or CD8+ T cells sorted from blood, collected in a trial of the OX40 agonist ivuxolimab. These TCRs come from an adult with an advanced solid tumor such as melanoma, head and neck, liver or kidney cancer. Both conserved end residues are part of each CDR3. The D gene is left open where the match is weak. Not all rows give a size; the values are once, few, many and, for expanded clones, a class.

D gene | J gene | clone size | V gene | CDR3 protein | CDR3 DNA
- | TRBJ2-2 | - | TRBV5-1 | CASSLWGDGELFF | TGCGCCAGCAGCTTGTGGGGAGACGGGGAGCTGTTTTTT
- | TRBJ1-2 | few | TRBV5-1 | CASSLDGDGYTF | TGCGCCAGCAGCTTGGACGGAGATGGCTACACCTTC
TRBD2 | TRBJ2-1 | - | TRBV6-5 | CASSYGTNYNEQFF | TGTGCCAGCAGTTACGGGACTAACTACAATGAGCAGTTCTTC
TRBD1 | TRBJ2-7 | - | TRBV5-1 | CASNGQGAHEQYF | TGCGCCAGCAACGGACAGGGGGCCCACGAGCAGTACTTC
TRBD2 | TRBJ2-3 | - | TRBV18 | CASSPGTPSGGADTQYF | TGTGCCAGCTCACCAGGAACCCCTAGCGGGGGGGCAGATACGCAGTATTTT
- | TRBJ2-7 | - | TRBV28 | CASRPDTSYEQYF | TGTGCCAGCCGCCCGGACACTTCCTACGAGCAGTACTTC
- | TRBJ1-2 | - | TRBV19 | CASSYLRGYGYTF | TGTGCCAGTAGTTACTTAAGAGGGTATGGCTACACCTTC
- | TRBJ2-2 | - | TRBV5-4 | CASSSAGQGNTGELFF | TGTGCCAGCAGCTCCGCCGGGCAGGGTAACACCGGGGAGCTGTTTTTT
TRBD1 | TRBJ1-6 | few | TRBV28 | CASSSGRARGPLHF | TGTGCCAGCAGTTCTGGTCGAGCCAGGGGGCCCCTCCACTTT
TRBD2 | TRBJ2-3 | - | TRBV7-2 | CASSLGLAVTDTQYF | TGTGCCAGCAGCCTAGGACTAGCGGTTACGGATACGCAGTATTTT
- | TRBJ2-5 | - | TRBV2 | CASSGVRAEPQETQYF | TGTGCCAGCAGCGGCGTTCGGGCAGAACCCCAAGAGACCCAGTACTTC
- | TRBJ1-6 | - | TRBV5-1 | CASSPAGGSDSPLHF | TGTGCCAGCAGCCCCGCGGGGGGGTCGGATTCACCCCTCCACTTT
TRBD2 | TRBJ2-1 | - | TRBV27 | CASRASGSFNEQFF | TGTGCCAGCAGGGCTAGCGGGAGCTTCAATGAGCAGTTCTTC
- | TRBJ2-3 | - | TRBV19 | CAISRDPGADTQYF | TGTGCCATTTCCCGGGACCCAGGGGCAGATACGCAGTATTTT
TRBD2 | TRBJ2-4 | - | TRBV7-3 | CASRNPAGGPAKNIQYF | TGTGCCAGCAGGAACCCTGCGGGGGGGCCCGCCAAAAACATTCAGTACTTC
TRBD1 | TRBJ2-2 | - | TRBV29-1 | CSVGVTGATGELFF | TGCAGCGTTGGGGTGACAGGGGCCACCGGGGAGCTGTTTTTT
- | TRBJ2-3 | - | TRBV4-1 | CASSQGHLRDTQYF | TGCGCCAGCAGCCAAGGACACCTCAGGGATACGCAGTATTTT
- | TRBJ1-2 | once | TRBV5-1 | CASSSSPRGLDYGYTF | TGCGCCAGCAGCTCATCTCCACGGGGGCTGGACTATGGCTACACCTTC
- | TRBJ1-1 | - | TRBV28 | CASMRQGRLAFF | TGTGCCAGCATGAGGCAGGGAAGGCTAGCTTTCTTT
TRBD1 | TRBJ1-4 | - | TRBV2 | CASSPGQGLEKLFF | TGTGCCAGCAGTCCGGGACAGGGTTTGGAAAAACTGTTTTTT
TRBD1 | TRBJ1-1 | - | TRBV18 | CASSVTGGTEAFF | TGTGCCAGCTCCGTGACAGGGGGCACTGAAGCTTTCTTT
- | TRBJ1-2 | - | TRBV11-2 | CASSLASPNYGYTF | TGTGCCAGCAGCTTAGCTTCACCCAACTATGGCTACACCTTC
- | TRBJ2-7 | - | TRBV6-5 | CASSYYNEQYF | TGTGCCAGCAGTTACTACAACGAGCAGTACTTC
TRBD1 | TRBJ2-4 | - | TRBV5-4 | CASSLRQGTDIQYF | TGTGCCAGCAGCTTAAGACAGGGTACGGACATTCAGTACTTC
- | TRBJ1-5 | - | TRBV19 | CASRAAERNQPQHF | TGTGCCAGTAGGGCGGCAGAACGAAATCAGCCCCAGCATTTT
- | TRBJ2-3 | - | TRBV19 | CASSPQGDTQYF | TGTGCCAGTAGTCCACAGGGTGATACGCAGTATTTT
- | TRBJ2-7 | once | TRBV21-1 | CASSSWTGERSYEQYF | TGTGCCAGCAGCTCTTGGACAGGGGAAAGGTCCTACGAGCAGTACTTC
- | TRBJ2-7 | once | TRBV10-3 | CAISDAMGVVYEQYF | TGTGCCATCAGTGACGCGATGGGAGTAGTCTACGAGCAGTACTTC
TRBD1 | TRBJ1-2 | - | TRBV7-2 | CASSLENGAGGYYGYTF | TGTGCCAGCAGCTTAGAGAACGGGGCAGGGGGCTACTATGGCTACACCTTC
TRBD1 | TRBJ2-7 | - | TRBV10-3 | CAISGTDRAFSYEQYF | TGTGCCATCAGTGGGACAGACAGGGCATTCTCCTACGAGCAGTACTTC
- | TRBJ1-2 | - | TRBV27 | CASRRNRDDYGYTF | TGTGCCAGCAGACGAAACAGGGATGACTATGGCTACACCTTC
- | TRBJ2-5 | - | TRBV10-1 | CASSDGEKETQYF | TGCGCCAGCAGTGATGGCGAGAAAGAGACCCAGTACTTC
- | TRBJ1-5 | - | TRBV4-2 | CASSQEDWSNQPQHF | TGTGCCAGCAGCCAAGAAGACTGGAGCAATCAGCCCCAGCATTTT
TRBD1 | TRBJ1-5 | - | TRBV11-3 | CASSLRGRGRSSNQPQHF | TGTGCCAGCAGCTTAAGAGGGAGGGGGCGATCGAGCAATCAGCCCCAGCATTTT
- | TRBJ2-1 | - | TRBV11-2 | CASSTGFVNEQFF | TGTGCCAGCAGCACCGGCTTTGTCAATGAGCAGTTCTTC
- | TRBJ1-2 | - | TRBV18 | CASSPGAGRPQGYGYTF | TGTGCCAGCTCACCGGGGGCGGGAAGGCCTCAGGGCTATGGCTACACCTTC
- | TRBJ2-2 | - | TRBV4-2 | CASSQVLGSGGELFF | TGTGCCAGCAGCCAAGTTTTAGGGAGTGGCGGGGAGCTGTTTTTT
- | TRBJ2-3 | - | TRBV5-5 | CASHSGATDTQYF | TGTGCCAGTCACTCAGGGGCCACAGATACGCAGTATTTT
- | TRBJ1-2 | - | TRBV28 | CASSFGQPYGYTF | TGTGCCAGCAGTTTCGGCCAGCCCTATGGCTACACCTTC
- | TRBJ1-3 | - | TRBV18 | CASSPRQGHLSGNTIYF | TGTGCCAGCTCACCAAGGCAGGGGCACCTCTCTGGAAACACCATATATTTT
- | TRBJ1-2 | - | TRBV2 | CASSENPVLGYGYTF | TGTGCCAGCAGTGAAAATCCTGTCCTAGGCTATGGCTACACCTTC
- | TRBJ2-6 | - | TRBV5-4 | CASSRPGSSGANVLTF | TGTGCCAGCAGCAGACCCGGGAGCTCTGGGGCCAACGTCCTGACTTTC
TRBD1 | TRBJ1-2 | - | TRBV6-5 | CASSPHRGYGYTF | TGTGCCAGCTCCCCCCACAGGGGTTATGGCTACACCTTC
- | TRBJ1-4 | - | TRBV7-8 | CASSLAPLEKLFF | TGTGCCAGCAGCTTAGCCCCACTAGAAAAACTGTTTTTT
TRBD1 | TRBJ1-2 | - | TRBV2 | CASNGQGLNGYTF | TGTGCCAGCAATGGACAGGGGCTAAATGGCTACACCTTC
- | TRBJ1-2 | few | TRBV28 | CASRPSAARGYGYTF | TGTGCCAGCAGGCCCTCGGCAGCCAGGGGCTATGGCTACACCTTC
- | TRBJ1-2 | - | TRBV23-1 | CASTPSRRDLYGYTF | TGCGCCAGCACTCCCTCCAGGAGAGACCTTTATGGCTACACCTTC
- | TRBJ2-7 | once | TRBV6-1 | CASSVLFRGEQYF | TGTGCCAGCAGTGTACTCTTCAGGGGCGAGCAGTACTTC
- | TRBJ2-1 | - | TRBV11-2 | CASSPGGQNYNEQFF | TGTGCCAGCAGCCCGGGGGGACAGAACTACAATGAGCAGTTCTTC
- | TRBJ2-5 | - | TRBV29-1 | CSGEGNQETQYF | TGCAGCGGCGAGGGAAACCAAGAGACCCAGTACTTC
TRBD2 | TRBJ2-1 | - | TRBV7-2 | CASSLALTSGSSRYNEQFF | TGTGCCAGCAGCTTAGCGCTGACTAGCGGGAGTTCTAGATACAATGAGCAGTTCTTC
TRBD1 | TRBJ2-7 | - | TRBV6-5 | CASSLMTTGTYEQYF | TGTGCCAGCAGTTTGATGACGACAGGGACATACGAGCAGTACTTC
TRBD1 | TRBJ1-2 | - | TRBV5-4 | CASSQPGQGGDYGYTF | TGTGCCAGCAGCCAACCAGGACAGGGGGGTGACTATGGCTACACCTTC
- | TRBJ2-3 | - | TRBV5-4 | CASSLDAGAGTDTQYF | TGTGCCAGCAGCTTGGATGCGGGGGCGGGCACAGATACGCAGTATTTT
TRBD2 | TRBJ2-7 | - | TRBV11-2 | CASRLAGGPWDEQYF | TGTGCCAGCAGACTAGCGGGGGGGCCTTGGGACGAGCAGTACTTC